These 29 T cell receptor beta chains came from one sample sequenced in a study of T cells expressing NK-cell markers. TCRdb reprocessed the 5' RACE reads, keeping one entry per CDR3 protein, no DNA. This sample's table reports about 300,000 distinct CDR3 sequences. Material: blood T cells: a sorted CD56 or NKG2C T cell subset, CD4+ or CD8+ T cells, or bulk PBMC T cells (not recorded which). These receptors all come from a woman aged 18 to 75 in good health.

V and J are TRBV20-1 and TRBJ1-2. Germline V CDR1 and CDR2: DFQATT, SNEGSKA (reference sequence). The CDR3 loop spans 14 amino acids. The CDR3 spells CSAMRLKSGYGYTF.

This chain uses TRBV9 with TRBJ2-7; the D call from TCRdb, TRBD1, cannot be confirmed without DNA. The CDR3 spans 15 residues. Germline V CDR1 and CDR2: SGDLS, YYNGEE. This CDR3 reads CASSPRGENPYEQYF. Combining the CDR3 with reference TRBV9 and TRBJ2-7 gives the whole variable domain DSGVTQTPKHLITATGQRVTLRCSPRSGDLSVYWYQQSLDQGLQFLIQYYNGEERAKGNILERFSAQQFPDLHSELNLSSLELGDSALYFCASSPRGENPYEQYFGPGTRLTVT.

The chain links TRBV5-1 to TRBJ2-5. This CDR3 has 13 amino acids. Per germline, CDR1 SGHRS and CDR2 YFSETQ. The CDR3 sequence: CASSFGRVETQYF.

The V gene is TRBV7-2, the J gene TRBJ2-3; TCRdb picks TRBD1, but there is no DNA to check that call. CDR3 length equals 15 residues. The germline V gene encodes CDR1 SGHTA and CDR2 FQGNSA. The CDR3 sequence is CASRTGGGGQDTQYF.

The V and J genes are TRBV7-9 and TRBJ2-1. This CDR3 region has 15 residues. CDR1 is SEHNR, CDR2 FQNEAQ, per germline (reference sequence). CDR3 protein: CASSISGASYNEQFF.

CDR3 amino acids: CASSRPRRPTYNEQFF. The chain joins TRBV28 to TRBJ2-1; TCRdb's assignment of TRBD2 cannot be checked, as there is no DNA. The CDR3 totals 16 residues. CDR1 is MDHEN and CDR2 is SYDVKM in the germline V gene.

This chain uses TRBV11-3 with TRBJ2-2. This CDR3 has 14 amino acids. Germline V CDR1 and CDR2: SGHNT, YENEEA. CDR3: CASSPTRSTGELFF.

CDR3 region: CSVDSGPGATQYF. The V and J genes are TRBV29-1 and TRBJ2-5; TCRdb selects TRBD1, and the lack of DNA leaves this call unchecked. The length of the CDR3 is 13 residues. The germline gives CDR1 SQVTM, CDR2 ANQGSEA.

The chain has TRBV7-9 and TRBJ2-2. CDR3 length equals 13 residues. Germline V gene lookup returns CDR1 SEHNR and CDR2 FQNEAQ (reference sequence). CDR3 region: CAALNGLAGELFF.

J is TRBJ1-2 and V is TRBV29-1; checking the TCRdb D call of TRBD1 is not possible without DNA. The CDR3 consists of 11 residues. The V gene's germline CDR1 is SQVTM and CDR2 ANQGSEA. The CDR3 loop reads CSVVQGMGYTF. Complete variable domain (other parts from reference TRBV29-1 and TRBJ1-2): SAVISQKPSRDICQRGTSLTIQCQVDSQVTMMFWYRQQPGQSLTLIATANQGSEATYESGFVIDKFPISRPNLTFSTLTVSNMSPEDSSIYLCSVVQGMGYTFGSGTRLTVV.

The chain combines TRBV18 with TRBJ1-4; without DNA, the TCRdb call of TRBD1 cannot be checked. The CDR3 extends over 13 amino acids. From germline, CDR1 is KGHSH and CDR2 LQKENI. This CDR3 reads CASFRGRAEKLFF.

This sequence joins TRBV5-8 and TRBJ1-1; TCRdb indicates TRBD1, and absent DNA this call remains unverified. This CDR3 has 16 amino acids. Germline V lookup: CDR1 SGHTS, CDR2 YDEGEE. The CDR3 here is CASSTAVGRVNTEAFF.

The chain links TRBV7-2 to TRBJ2-3. The CDR3 contains 12 residues. Germline V CDR1 and CDR2: SGHTA, FQGNSA. The CDR3 sequence: CASSTYLGTQYF. Complete variable domain (other parts from reference TRBV7-2 and TRBJ2-3): GAGVSQSPSNKVTEKGKDVELRCDPISGHTALYWYRQSLGQGLEFLIYFQGNSAPDKSGLPSDRFSAERTGGSVSTLTIQRTQQEDSAVYLCASSTYLGTQYFGPGTRLTVL.

The rearrangement joins TRBV12-3 or TRBV12-4 to TRBJ1-3. This CDR3 has 15 residues. This CDR3 reads CASSLMGTKGNTIYF.

The rearrangement uses TRBV4-3 and TRBJ2-3; without DNA, the TCRdb call of TRBD2 cannot be checked. This CDR3 spans 19 amino acids. The germline CDR1 and CDR2 sequences are LGHNA and YSLEER. CDR3 in amino acids: CASSQDGLAGGSSTDTQYF.

The J gene is TRBJ2-2, the V gene TRBV11-1; TCRdb lists TRBD2, though no DNA is available to test this call. Germline values: CDR1 SGHAT, CDR2 FQDESV (reference sequence). This CDR3 is built from 19 residues. This CDR3 reads CASSLAVTSGGPRTGELFF.

V usage is TRBV28 and J usage is TRBJ2-7; TCRdb gives TRBD1 as the D gene, but with no DNA this cannot be confirmed. Germline CDR1 and CDR2: MDHEN and SYDVKM. This CDR3 is built from 16 residues. This chain's CDR3 is CASNAWGDRTTYEQYF. Full variable domain (outside the CDR3, taken from reference TRBV28 and TRBJ2-7): DVKVTQSSRYLVKRTGEKVFLECVQDMDHENMFWYRQDPGLGLRLIYFSYDVKMKEKGDIPEGYSVSREKKERFSLILESASTNQTSMYLCASNAWGDRTTYEQYFGPGTRLTVT.

The chain employs TRBV7-2 and TRBJ2-3; TCRdb lists TRBD1, though no DNA is available to test this call. Germline values: CDR1 SGHTA, CDR2 FQGNSA. This CDR3 has 16 amino acids. CDR3 sequence: CASSILGGWRPDTQYF.

The chain links TRBV12-3 or TRBV12-4 to TRBJ1-1; TCRdb designates TRBD1, a call that cannot be tested without DNA. The CDR3 has 14 residues. The CDR3 sequence: CASSLVGGNTEAFF.

This sequence joins TRBV5-4 and TRBJ1-2. Germline lookup yields CDR1 SGHNT and CDR2 YYREEE (reference sequence). CDR3 size: 14 residues. Here the CDR3 reads CASSFPGQNYGYTF.

This rearrangement joins TRBV15 to TRBJ1-4; TCRdb's D call, TRBD1, is unchecked because there is no DNA. There are 15 residues in the CDR3. Per the germline V gene, CDR1 is LNHNV and CDR2 is YYDKDF (reference sequence). The CDR3 is CATSRRGQVPEKLFF.

The genes are TRBV19 and TRBJ2-3; TCRdb picks TRBD1, but there is no DNA to check that call. The CDR3 is made up of 17 amino acids. The germline CDR1 and CDR2 sequences are LNHDA and SQIVND (reference sequence). CDR3: CASSSTTDSSSTDTQYF. Filled out from reference TRBV19 and TRBJ2-3, the complete variable domain reads DGGITQSPKYLFRKEGQNVTLSCEQNLNHDAMYWYRQDPGQGLRLIYYSQIVNDFQKGDIAEGYSVSREKKESFPLTVTSAQKNPTAFYLCASSSTTDSSSTDTQYFGPGTRLTVL.

This chain links TRBV18 with TRBJ1-5; TCRdb designates TRBD1, a call that cannot be tested without DNA. The CDR3 contains 17 residues. The germline V gene has CDR1 KGHSH and CDR2 LQKENI. This chain's CDR3 is CASSPLSNRNSNQPQHF. Filled out from reference TRBV18 and TRBJ1-5, the complete variable domain reads NAGVMQNPRHLVRRRGQEARLRCSPMKGHSHVYWYRQLPEEGLKFMVYLQKENIIDESGMPKERFSAEFPKEGPSILRIQQVVRGDSAAYFCASSPLSNRNSNQPQHFGDGTRLSIL.

V usage is TRBV19 and J usage is TRBJ2-1; the D call of TRBD1 rests on TCRdb alone, since no DNA is present to check it. The CDR3 length is 15 residues. The V gene's germline CDR1 is LNHDA and CDR2 SQIVND (reference sequence). The CDR3 protein is CASSGSRQGWNEQFF.

The rearrangement uses TRBV12-3 or TRBV12-4 and TRBJ2-7; as DNA is missing, the TRBD2 call by TCRdb cannot be tested. The length of the CDR3 is 14 residues. CDR3 amino acids: CASSATSGSYEQYF.

J is TRBJ2-4 and V is TRBV20-1; TCRdb lists TRBD2, though no DNA is available to test this call. Germline loops: CDR1 DFQATT, CDR2 SNEGSKA (reference sequence). This CDR3 has 15 residues. The CDR3 sequence is CSAIAGILAKNIQYF.

The chain is built from TRBV12-3 or TRBV12-4 and TRBJ2-5; as DNA is missing, the TRBD1 call by TCRdb cannot be tested. The CDR3 totals 15 residues. The CDR3 loop reads CASSWTGDFRETQYF.

The chain is built from TRBV10-3 and TRBJ2-5; the D call of TRBD2 rests on TCRdb alone, since no DNA is present to check it. CDR3 size: 17 residues. The germline gives CDR1 ENHRY, CDR2 SYGVKD. The CDR3 reads CAISEWETSSRPETQYF.

V and J are TRBV7-2 and TRBJ1-2; the TRBD1 assignment by TCRdb is unverifiable without DNA. Germline values: CDR1 SGHTA, CDR2 FQGNSA. The CDR3 extends over 15 amino acids. This CDR3 reads CASGYYRGANYGYTF.